The 16 T cell receptor beta chains below were found in one sample sequenced in a study of T-cell reconstitution after alpha-beta-depleted transplantation in children. The authors prepared the TCRbeta library with unique molecular identifiers. MiXCR was run by TCRdb on the PCR reads, yielding one entry per CDR3 protein. The data show 120,000 or so distinct CDR3 sequences, more than 20% seen once. Sample: PBMCs, mostly from graft donor cells, taken 180 days after TCRalphabeta/CD19-depleted stem cell transplant. These receptors were obtained from a male patient aged 2 to 9 who had a stem cell transplant for chronic granulomatous disease, so the T cells may come from the graft donor.

The chain joins TRBV12-3 or TRBV12-4 to TRBJ2-2; D is undetermined. Deletions cut 6 bases from V and 8 bases from J, with 7 bases between. The CDR3 covers 11 residues. The CDR3 reads CASSLYGELFF. The DNA of the CDR3 is TGTGCCAGCAGCCTGTATGGGGAGCTGTTTTTT.

Of note for this clonotype: The junction and the germline gene differ at one end; a read error may be behind it. The V call is TRBV29-1, the J call TRBJ2-7, with TRBD1 matching over 7 bases. The CDR3 sequence is 13 residues long. In germline, CDR1 is SQVTM, CDR2 ANQGSEA. The CDR3 loop is CNVGGQWSYEQYF. Written as DNA, the CDR3 is TGCAACGTTGGGGGACAGTGGTCCTACGAGCAGTACTTC.

This chain uses TRBV20-1 with TRBJ2-7; 16 nucleotides match TRBD2. Per the germline V gene, CDR1 is DFQATT and CDR2 is SNEGSKA (reference sequence). This CDR3 is built from 14 residues. With V trimmed by 1 base and J by 7 bases, 1 base remained unmatched. The CDR3 DNA follows: TGCAGTGCTAGAGGGGGACTAGCGGGGGGGGAGCAGTACTTC. It translates to CSARGGLAGGEQYF.

This clonotype was seen many times. This chain joins TRBV12-3 or TRBV12-4 and TRBJ2-2; no reliable D call. CDR3 size: 13 residues. V lost 6 bases, J lost 8 bases, and 13 bases lay in between. This chain's CDR3 is CASRSSMVGELFF. CDR3 DNA: TGTGCCAGCAGGTCCTCCATGGTGGGGGAGCTGTTTTTT.

This clonotype was picked up a small number of times. V and J are TRBV5-1 and TRBJ2-1, with 8 bases matching TRBD2. The V and J ends lost 4 bases and 5 bases, in that order; junction bases with no gene match: 17. This CDR3 region has 18 residues. Germline V CDR1 and CDR2: SGHRS, YFSETQ. The CDR3 DNA reads TGCGCCAGCAGCGGGAGGGCCAACGGGACTAGTAACCACAATGAGCAGTTCTTC. This gives the protein CASSGRANGTSNHNEQFF.

This clonotype was recorded a few times. The CDR3 sequence is CSAQGAGTAKNIQYF. CDR3 bases: TGCAGTGCTCAAGGGGCAGGTACAGCCAAAAACATTCAGTACTTC. The rearrangement uses TRBV20-1 and TRBJ2-4; a weak D match, TRBD1 (5 bases). The CDR3 runs 15 residues. CDR1 is DFQATT and CDR2 is SNEGSKA in the germline V gene (reference sequence). V was trimmed by 5 bases and J by 0 bases, leaving 14 bases between them.

This clonotype was seen many times. The chain joins TRBV29-1 to TRBJ2-7; a weak D match, TRBD2 (6 bases). V lost 3 bases, J lost 9 bases, and 15 bases lay in between. CDR1 and CDR2 (germline): SQVTM, ANQGSEA. This CDR3 has 12 residues. Here the CDR3 DNA reads TGCAGCGTTGACCCCCCGGGGGAGGTGCAGTACTTC. Its translation: CSVDPPGEVQYF.

The rearrangement joins TRBV15 to TRBJ2-2, with a tentative D call TRBD1 (6 bases). This CDR3 contains 15 residues. Germline CDR1 LNHNV, CDR2 YYDKDF (reference sequence). V was clipped by 1 base and J by 6 bases, with 12 bases between them. The CDR3 is CATSRGDRTAGELFF. The CDR3 DNA is TGTGCCACCAGCAGAGGTGACAGGACAGCCGGGGAGCTGTTTTTT.

This clonotype has just a few counts. The rearrangement links TRBV20-1 to TRBJ2-6, with TRBD1 as a possible D gene (6 bases). Germline CDR1 is DFQATT and CDR2 is SNEGSKA (reference sequence). The CDR3 totals 15 residues. Trimming cost V 6 bases and J 2 bases, with 14 bases left between them. The CDR3 nucleotides are TGCAGTGCCCTGGGGGCGCCCACTGGGGCCAACGTCCTGACTTTC. Its protein is CSALGAPTGANVLTF.

The CDR3 region has the DNA TGTGCCAGCAGCTTAAAGCCTCCCTACGAGCAGTACTTC. Translation gives CASSLKPPYEQYF. The V gene is TRBV7-9, the J gene TRBJ2-7; D not resolved. This CDR3 region has 13 residues. Per the germline V gene, CDR1 is SEHNR and CDR2 is FQNEAQ (reference sequence). V was shortened by 2 bases and J by 2 bases, with 7 bases between the two germline ends.

Many counts were recorded for this clonotype. CDR3 nucleotides: TGCGCCAGCAGCTTACCAACAGGGGATCAGCCCCAGCATTTT. This codes for CASSLPTGDQPQHF. The chain couples TRBV5-1 to TRBJ1-5; 7 bases line up with TRBD1. CDR1 is SGHRS and CDR2 is YFSETQ in the germline V gene. V gave up 2 bases and J gave up 5 bases; unmatched junction bases: 4. The CDR3 runs to 14 residues.

This clonotype has more than one count but fewer than ten. The chain uses TRBV20-1 and TRBJ2-1; 8 bases align to TRBD2. The germline V gene has CDR1 DFQATT and CDR2 SNEGSKA (reference sequence). Trimming cost V 3 bases and J 2 bases; bases outside gene matches: 0. This CDR3 region has 13 residues. CDR3 DNA: TGCAGTGCTAGTAGCGGGGCCTACAATGAGCAGTTCTTC. This translates into CSASSGAYNEQFF.

This clonotype turned up a few times. Written as DNA, the CDR3 is TGTGCCAGCAGCCGATCCGGACAGCAAATCTCTGGAAACACCATATATTTT. Protein product: CASSRSGQQISGNTIYF. This rearrangement joins TRBV7-9 to TRBJ1-3; D is possibly TRBD1 (6 bases). The CDR3 length is 17 residues. Germline CDR1 SEHNR, CDR2 FQNEAQ (reference sequence). The ends were cut back, 5 bases at V and 0 bases at J, with 17 bases in the middle.

As to this clonotype: A much bigger clone sits one base away, suggesting this may be a read error. V is TRBV20-1 and J is TRBJ1-2; 8 bases fit TRBD1. Germline V gives CDR1 DFQATT, CDR2 SNEGSKA (reference sequence). The CDR3 consists of 14 residues. This CDR3 reads CSAAESGGNYGHTF. The DNA for the CDR3 is TGCAGTGCAGCCGAGTCAGGGGGCAACTATGGCCACACCTTC.

The chain employs TRBV4-1 and TRBJ1-1; D is uncertain. The CDR3 has 16 residues. V dropped 1 base and J dropped 6 bases, with 18 bases sitting between them. The germline V gene encodes CDR1 MGHRA and CDR2 YSYEKL. The CDR3 DNA reads TGCGCCAGCAGCCAAGCCCCAGTCTGGGCTAACGCTGAAGCTTTCTTT. It translates to CASSQAPVWANAEAFF.

The chain recombines TRBV12-3 or TRBV12-4 with TRBJ1-1; the match to TRBD1 covers 8 bases. The CDR3 consists of 18 residues. V shed 4 bases and J 1 base; nucleotides not matched to a gene: 14. The CDR3 coding sequence is TGTGCCAGCAGTTCTAGTCTGGGGGACAGGTTCTCGAACACTGAAGCTTTCTTT. Residues: CASSSSLGDRFSNTEAFF.